Presented here are 23 T cell receptor beta chains from one specimen sequenced in a study of molecular identifiers for immune sequencing clone quantification. MiXCR, run by TCRdb on the PCR reads, gives a single entry per CDR3 protein. The sample records about 320,000 distinct CDR3 sequences, 24% being singletons. The specimen was naive CD8+ T cells from blood, with Jurkat cell RNA spiked in. Noted subset: FACS-sorted CD8+CD4-CCR7+CD45RA+ naive T cells. Source of these receptors: a human donor in good health. Some libraries in this study had Jurkat cell RNA spiked in.

This sequence joins TRBV28 and TRBJ1-5, with D possibly TRBD1 on 6 matching bases. V lost 5 bases to trimming and J lost 7 bases, with 15 bases between them. CDR3 length: 14 residues. Germline CDR1 and CDR2: MDHEN and SYDVKM. CDR3 sequence: CASSPQGSGQPQHF. In nucleotides, the CDR3 is TGTGCCAGCAGTCCACAGGGTTCTGGGCAGCCCCAGCATTTT.

This clonotype was recorded a few times. The chain has TRBV4-2 and TRBJ2-7; 9 bases map to TRBD2. The V and J ends lost 1 base and 6 bases, in that order; junction bases with no gene match: 4. The CDR3 contains 14 residues. CDR1 LGHNA and CDR2 YNFKEQ come from the germline V gene. The CDR3 spells CASSQVLGLAEQYF. The DNA of the CDR3 is TGTGCCAGCAGCCAAGTGTTGGGACTAGCCGAGCAGTACTTC.

V gene TRBV6-5 combines with J gene TRBJ1-1, with 10 bases that match TRBD1. The CDR3 has 17 amino acids. Germline values: CDR1 MNHEY, CDR2 SVGAGI. J lost 3 bases, V lost 0 bases, and 7 bases had no gene match. The CDR3 sequence is CASSYSGTGEIYTEAFF. DNA of the CDR3: TGTGCCAGCAGTTACTCTGGGACAGGGGAGATTTACACTGAAGCTTTCTTT.

In its sample, this clonotype was seen a few times. The gene calls are TRBV12-3 or TRBV12-4 and TRBJ2-7; the D is unclear. CDR3 length: 15 residues. V was trimmed by 6 bases and J by 2 bases, leaving 17 bases between them. CDR3 protein: CASSPSFSPAYEQYF. CDR3 nucleotide sequence: TGTGCCAGCAGCCCCTCTTTCTCCCCAGCCTACGAGCAGTACTTC.

With respect to this clonotype: Compared with germline, one end of the junction differs, possibly owing to a read error. V usage is TRBV4-1 and J usage is TRBJ1-1; 9 bases are a match to TRBD1. Germline CDR1 and CDR2: MGHRA and YSYEKL. The CDR3 is 15 residues long. The CDR3 DNA reads TGCGTCAGCAGCCAGCGGACAGGGGAGAACACTGAAGCTTTCTTT. The encoded protein is CVSSQRTGENTEAFF.

This clonotype has ten or more counts. The J gene is TRBJ2-3, the V gene TRBV7-2; 13 bases are a match to TRBD2. This CDR3 spans 16 amino acids. V lost 5 bases to trimming and J lost 4 bases; unmatched junction nucleotides: 6. The germline V gene has CDR1 SGHTA and CDR2 FQGNSA. DNA of the CDR3: TGTGCCAGCAGCCCCCGGGGACTAGCGGGGCCAGATACGCAGTATTTT. Protein product: CASSPRGLAGPDTQYF.

With regard to this clonotype: Being one base from a much bigger clone, this may be a read error. The chain uses TRBV20-1 and TRBJ1-3; no clear D gene. From germline, CDR1 is DFQATT and CDR2 SNEGSKA (reference sequence). The CDR3 runs to 15 residues. Here the CDR3 DNA reads TGCAGTGCTAGGGATCTTCTTTTCTCTGGAATCACCATATATTTT. Protein: CSARDLLFSGITIYF.

This clonotype appeared many times. The rearrangement uses TRBV13 and TRBJ1-1; D not certain. Trimming removed 4 bases at V and 0 bases at J, with 9 bases between. CDR3 length: 14 residues. Germline CDR1 reads PRHDT; CDR2 reads FYEKMQ (reference sequence). CDR3 sequence: CASSWEMVNTEAFF. In DNA, the CDR3 is TGTGCCAGCAGCTGGGAGATGGTGAACACTGAAGCTTTCTTT.

This clonotype showed up many times. The rearrangement joins TRBV7-2 to TRBJ1-1, with TRBD1 identical over 11 bases. The CDR3 totals 17 residues. The germline V gene encodes CDR1 SGHTA and CDR2 FQGNSA. With 5 bases clipped from V and 5 bases from J, the junction kept 13 bases outside the gene matches. CDR3 amino acids: CASSTPDGQGARTEAFF. The CDR3 coding sequence is TGTGCCAGCAGCACACCCGATGGACAGGGGGCGCGTACTGAAGCTTTCTTT.

V gene TRBV18 combines with J gene TRBJ2-7, with TRBD1 matching 8 bases. The V and J ends lost 1 base and 4 bases, in that order; junction bases with no gene match: 9. From germline, CDR1 is KGHSH and CDR2 LQKENI. The CDR3 runs to 16 residues. The DNA of the CDR3 is TGTGCCAGCTCACCACGGGACAGGAGGGGGATGTACGAGCAGTACTTC. It translates to CASSPRDRRGMYEQYF.

This clonotype was found a few times. V gene TRBV7-9 combines with J gene TRBJ2-1, with 7 bases that match TRBD1. V shed 7 bases and J 2 bases; nucleotides not matched to a gene: 2. This CDR3 is built from 13 residues. CDR1 is SEHNR, CDR2 FQNEAQ, per germline (reference sequence). CDR3 DNA sequence: TGTGCCAGCATCGGGACAGCCTACAATGAGCAGTTCTTC. Encoded protein: CASIGTAYNEQFF.

V is TRBV19 and J is TRBJ2-5; D is unresolved. The CDR3 consists of 13 residues. The germline CDR1 and CDR2 sequences are LNHDA and SQIVND (reference sequence). Between the trimmed V and J ends, which lost 2 bases and 5 bases, there was a span of 9 bases. This CDR3 is CASSISSYETQYF. CDR3 coding DNA: TGTGCCAGTAGTATATCCAGCTATGAGACCCAGTACTTC.

This clonotype was recorded many times. This chain joins TRBV7-6 and TRBJ1-3; D remains ambiguous. The CDR3 contains 15 residues. CDR1 and CDR2 (germline): SGHVS, FNYEAQ. V lost 1 base to trimming and J lost 2 bases, with 9 bases between them. The CDR3 DNA is TGTGCCAGCAGCTTAGAGGGCAGCGCTGGAAACACCATATATTTT. Protein: CASSLEGSAGNTIYF.

This clonotype was counted a few times. The DNA for the CDR3 is TGTGCCAGCAGCGTAGGACAGACCTATAGCAATCAGCCCCAGCATTTT. Translation: CASSVGQTYSNQPQHF. The chain links TRBV11-2 to TRBJ1-5, with D perhaps TRBD1 (6 bases). Trimming took 5 bases from V and 0 from J, leaving 14 bases between them. The CDR3 contains 16 residues. From germline, CDR1 is SGHAT and CDR2 FQNNGV.

A few counts support this clonotype. The V call is TRBV4-3, the J call TRBJ1-1; D perhaps matches TRBD1 (6 bases). V lost 3 bases and J 6 bases, leaving 11 bases between the germline ends. The germline V gene encodes CDR1 LGHNA and CDR2 YSLEER. The CDR3 runs 13 residues. In DNA, the CDR3 is TGCGCCAGCAGCCAGGCAGGGGTGGCTGAAGCTTTCTTT. Translating gives CASSQAGVAEAFF.

Notes on this clonotype: A much larger clone sits a single nucleotide away, making a read error possible. The rearrangement joins TRBV6-2 or TRBV6-3 to TRBJ1-1, with unresolved D. V was shortened by 2 bases and J by 7 bases, with 11 bases between the two germline ends. Germline V gene sequence: CDR1 MNHEY, CDR2 SVGEGT. The CDR3 spans 13 residues. CDR3 in DNA: TGTGCCAGCAGTTACGCCGAGAGACTTGAAGCTTTCTTT. This sequence encodes CASSYAERLEAFF.

This clonotype was found many times. This chain joins TRBV20-1 and TRBJ1-5; unclear D gene. CDR1 and CDR2 from the germline V gene are DFQATT and SNEGSKA (reference sequence). The CDR3 spans 13 residues. V was trimmed by 6 bases and J by 1 base, leaving 10 bases between them. The CDR3 is CSANGGSNQPQHF. The DNA of the CDR3 is TGCAGTGCCAACGGCGGCAGCAATCAGCCCCAGCATTTT.

This clonotype has ten or more counts. This chain uses TRBV29-1 with TRBJ2-5, with 8 bases lining up with TRBD2. The V gene end was trimmed by 5 bases and the J gene end by 9 bases; junction bases not matched to a gene: 8. The CDR3 length is 12 residues. The germline V gene encodes CDR1 SQVTM and CDR2 ANQGSEA. CDR3 nucleotide sequence: TGCAGCGTTTGGCGGGGGGAGCGGGCCCAGTACTTC. It codes for CSVWRGERAQYF.

In its sample, this clonotype was seen many times. The chain carries TRBV9 and TRBJ2-2; D is possibly TRBD2 (6 bases). The CDR3 sequence is 15 residues long. Trimming removed 6 bases at V and 5 bases at J, with 17 bases between. Germline loops: CDR1 SGDLS, CDR2 YYNGEE. CDR3 sequence reads: CASTWGDGATGELFF. For the CDR3, the DNA is TGTGCCAGCACCTGGGGGGATGGGGCGACCGGGGAGCTGTTTTTT.

This clonotype was recorded many times. The chain uses TRBV6-5 and TRBJ2-5; the match to TRBD2 covers 10 bases. Germline CDR1 reads MNHEY; CDR2 reads SVGAGI. This CDR3 has 16 amino acids. Trimming removed 5 bases from V and 2 bases from J; junction bases left unmatched: 8. CDR3 amino acids: CASSGDISGRQETQYF. CDR3 DNA: TGTGCCAGCAGTGGGGATATTAGCGGGAGGCAAGAGACCCAGTACTTC.

With regard to this clonotype: At one boundary the junction diverges from the germline segment, which might be a read error. The chain joins TRBV19 to TRBJ2-4; TRBD2 matches at 7 bases. The length of the CDR3 is 15 residues. Germline V gives CDR1 LNHDA, CDR2 SQIVND (reference sequence). CDR3 sequence: CASSEFTGGKTIQYF. For the CDR3, the DNA is TGTGCCAGTAGTGAGTTTACGGGAGGTAAAACCATTCAGTACTTC.

This clonotype was recorded many times. The chain uses TRBV7-8 and TRBJ1-5, with D maybe TRBD1 (5 bases). Germline CDR1 and CDR2: SGHVS and FQNEAQ. This CDR3 comprises 15 residues. Trimming stripped 0 bases from V and 2 bases from J, with 8 bases between. This chain's CDR3 is CASSLAWGGNQPQHF. The CDR3 nucleotides read TGTGCCAGCAGCTTAGCTTGGGGCGGCAATCAGCCCCAGCATTTT.

There are a few counts of this clonotype. The chain recombines TRBV4-3 with TRBJ2-1; 7 nucleotides agree with TRBD2. Germline loops: CDR1 LGHNA, CDR2 YSLEER. This CDR3 contains 16 residues. V was clipped by 4 bases and J by 1 base; unmatched bases: 7. Here the CDR3 DNA reads TGCGCCAGCAGCCCAGCCGGGACTATGTCCTACAATGAGCAGTTCTTC. It yields the protein CASSPAGTMSYNEQFF.